This T cell receptor (beta chain) was sequenced in a study of shared clonotypes between healthy human individuals. Overall study: For every donor, three CD4 naive, three CD4 memory, two CD8 naive and one CD8 memory plates were used.

General study results and limits: It was observed that about 5% of naive CD4 clonotypes were shared across several donors.

Memory CD4+ cells were the fraction left after CD45RA+ naive selection. Generated by immunoSEQ multiplex PCR, the TCRdb table keeps only in-frame clones and is missing some. Here the sample spans 1.6 million or so clones, around 97% being singletons. About this clone itself: As yet, its antigen is unknown.

Sample: naive CD4+ T cells sorted from blood. The subset was: CD45RA+ positively selected. The sequence derives from a young man in good health.

The CDR3 DNA reads TGTGCCAGCAGCTTAGTAGGGACAGGGGCTATAGGCGAGCAGTACTTC. Its protein product is CASSLVGTGAIGEQYF. The V call is TRBV7-9, the J call TRBJ2-7, with TRBD1 identical over 10 bases. V lost 1 base to trimming and J lost 6 bases; unmatched junction nucleotides: 9. Germline V gives CDR1 SEHNR, CDR2 FQNEAQ (reference sequence). CDR3 length: 16 residues.